This TCR beta chain was identified in a study of blood T cell repertoires in COVID-19. For the study at large: Acute and convalescent COVID-19 samples came from the United States, Italy and Spain. The cDNA or gDNA used as material had been derived from T cells, B-cell-depleted T cells, or PBMCs.

Authors' processing steps: The assay estimated nucleated cells by amplifying reference gene primers. TCRdb's table, derived via immunoSEQ multiplex PCR, lists solely in-frame clones and lacks some. Clone size and V and J calls were adopted from that table, with D and trimming inferred from the DNA. This sample has tens of thousands of clones, with 90% to 95% found just once. Unmatched junction bases numbered 3, after V lost 4 bases and J lost 0 bases. CDR1 and CDR2 (germline): MNHEY, SVGAGI. CDR3 length equals 15 residues. This TCR was sampled from a human donor with active COVID-19. The donor label of this sample is uncertain. Input material: peripheral blood. The chain joins TRBV6-5 to TRBJ1-3; 7 bases match TRBD1. In DNA, the CDR3 is TGTGCCAGCAGTTTGGGACAGCTCTCTGGAAACACCATATATTTT. This encodes CASSLGQLSGNTIYF.